The 30 T cell receptor beta chains in this list originate from one sample, sequenced in a study of shared clonotypes between healthy human individuals. Naive CD8 isolation took CD45RO-negative cells positively selected for CCR7 and excluded terminally differentiated effector memory CD45RA+ cells. Libraries were prepared by immunoSEQ multiplex PCR; TCRdb keeps only in-frame clonotypes and omits some of them. The repertoire consists of over 2,000,000 clones, with around 95% occurring once and the leading ten covering about 1.6%. Material: naive CD8+ T cells from PBMCs. The origin of the receptors is a man aged 18 to 30 in good health. Some clones in this sample may be carry-over from other donors' samples.

This clone was seen a single time. This sequence joins TRBV7-9 and TRBJ2-7; a weak D match, TRBD2 (6 bases). Germline-derived CDR1 and CDR2 are SEHNR and FQNEAQ (reference sequence). This CDR3 is built from 15 residues. V dropped 3 bases and J dropped 6 bases, with 18 bases sitting between them. The CDR3 coding sequence is TGTGCCAGCAGCTTTTTGTCGGGAGTAGGGTCCGAGCAGTACTTC. This translates into CASSFLSGVGSEQYF.

This clone was observed once. The rearrangement uses TRBV7-8 and TRBJ2-3, with 12 bases identical to TRBD1. This CDR3 is 15 amino acids long. V lost 5 bases, J lost 14 bases, and 14 bases stayed unmatched. Germline V gene lookup returns CDR1 SGHVS and CDR2 FQNEAQ. The CDR3 region is CASSPGQGAIRGRYF. CDR3 nucleotide sequence: TGTGCCAGCAGCCCGGGACAGGGGGCTATTCGGGGGAGGTATTTT.

The chain joins TRBV29-1 to TRBJ2-1; 8 bases line up with TRBD2. The germline V gene has CDR1 SQVTM and CDR2 ANQGSEA. Trimming at V came to 6 bases and at J to 3 bases, leaving 7 bases not matched to a gene. CDR3 length: 14 residues. The CDR3 DNA sequence: TGCAGCGTGGCACTAGCGGCACTCTACAATGAGCAGTTCTTC. Its protein product is CSVALAALYNEQFF.

This chain connects TRBV28 to TRBJ1-2; 7 nucleotides agree with TRBD1. V lost 5 bases and J lost 2; bases outside the gene matches: 8. This CDR3 is 15 amino acids long. Germline CDR1 and CDR2: MDHEN and SYDVKM. CDR3 region: CASSPDREGNYGYTF. In DNA, the CDR3 is TGTGCCAGCAGTCCCGACAGGGAGGGGAACTATGGCTACACCTTC.

The chain links TRBV5-6 to TRBJ2-7, with D unresolved. This CDR3 has 13 amino acids. Trimming took 4 bases from V and 0 from J, leaving 8 bases between them. CDR1 and CDR2 from the germline V gene are SGHDT and YYEEEE. The CDR3 spells CASSPTPSYEQYF. Written as DNA, the CDR3 is TGTGCCAGCAGCCCGACACCCTCCTACGAGCAGTACTTC.

J is TRBJ1-6 and V is TRBV4-1; no clear D. CDR1 is MGHRA and CDR2 is YSYEKL in the germline V gene. V lost 1 base, J lost 0 bases, and 4 bases lay in between. The CDR3 spans 15 residues. CDR3 coding DNA: TGCGCCAGCAGCCAAGCCAGCTCCTATAATTCACCCCTCCACTTT. As protein: CASSQASSYNSPLHF.

The chain has TRBV6-5 and TRBJ2-3, with 7 bases that match TRBD2. V shed 9 bases and J 3 bases; nucleotides not matched to a gene: 6. The CDR3 has 13 amino acids. In germline, CDR1 is MNHEY, CDR2 SVGAGI. CDR3 DNA: TGTGCCAGACCTCAAGCGGGGACAGATACGCAGTATTTT. Protein sequence: CARPQAGTDTQYF.

The V call is TRBV6-6, the J call TRBJ2-5, with no clear D. This CDR3 is 15 amino acids long. Germline lookup yields CDR1 MNHNY and CDR2 SVGAGI (reference sequence). The ends were cut back, 1 base at V and 1 base at J, with 10 bases in the middle. CDR3 protein: CASSYFSKSQETQYF. CDR3 sequence (DNA): TGTGCCAGCAGTTACTTCAGCAAATCCCAAGAGACCCAGTACTTC.

The chain is built from TRBV6-5 and TRBJ2-1, with D possibly TRBD2 on 5 matching bases. Trimming took off 8 bases at V and 0 bases at J, with 14 bases between the two ends. The CDR3 totals 15 residues. The germline gives CDR1 MNHEY, CDR2 SVGAGI. The CDR3 reads CASGLKRSSYNEQFF. CDR3 nucleotides: TGTGCCAGCGGTCTTAAGCGGAGCTCCTACAATGAGCAGTTCTTC.

The genes are TRBV6-6 and TRBJ2-7, with unresolved D. This CDR3 is 14 amino acids long. Looked up from germline, CDR1 is MNHNY and CDR2 is SVGAGI (reference sequence). Trimming took off 6 bases at V and 5 bases at J, with 17 bases between the two ends. The CDR3 DNA is TGTGCCAGCAGGCACCAATTATCGGTGGACGAGCAGTACTTC. It is translated as CASRHQLSVDEQYF.

V gene TRBV29-1 combines with J gene TRBJ2-2; D remains unclear. V was pared by 1 base and J by 5 bases, with 8 bases between. The CDR3 has 13 residues. Germline V CDR1 and CDR2: SQVTM, ANQGSEA. CDR3 protein: CSVEAMGTGELFF. In DNA form, the CDR3 reads TGCAGCGTTGAAGCCATGGGGACCGGGGAGCTGTTTTTT.

The CDR3 nucleotides are TGTGCCAGCAGTTTCGTCTACTCGAATGAGCAGTTCTTC. Its protein product is CASSFVYSNEQFF. The V call is TRBV6-4, the J call TRBJ2-1; D gene unclear. With 5 bases removed from V and 7 bases from J, the gap between germline ends came to 12 bases. The CDR3 is made up of 13 amino acids. Germline CDR1 and CDR2: MRHNA and SNTAGT.

The rearrangement links TRBV7-9 to TRBJ1-1; TRBD1 aligns across 7 bases. This CDR3 region has 12 residues. Trimming at V came to 3 bases and at J to 10 bases, leaving 5 bases not matched to a gene. CDR1 and CDR2 from the germline V gene are SEHNR and FQNEAQ (reference sequence). The CDR3 loop reads CASSFGDSVAFF. In DNA, the CDR3 is TGTGCCAGCAGCTTCGGGGACAGCGTAGCTTTCTTT.

In DNA form, the CDR3 reads TGCGCCAGCAGCCCTAGCGGGTCCCCTTATAGCACAGATACGCAGTATTTT. Translation: CASSPSGSPYSTDTQYF. This chain joins TRBV4-1 and TRBJ2-3; 8 nucleotides line up with TRBD2. The J segment lost 0 bases and the V segment lost 4 bases, leaving 9 bases of the junction unmatched. This CDR3 has 17 residues. Germline V gene data show CDR1 as MGHRA and CDR2 as YSYEKL.

The rearrangement joins TRBV19 to TRBJ1-2; D is unclear. This CDR3 has 15 amino acids. The germline V gene encodes CDR1 LNHDA and CDR2 SQIVND (reference sequence). The germline V and J ends were trimmed by 7 bases and 9 bases, with 24 bases remaining between them. Written as DNA, the CDR3 is TGTGCCAGTACCATGCCGTTTAGCGGGTCGAGGAGCTACACCTTC. This encodes CASTMPFSGSRSYTF.

There are a few counts of this clone. This chain uses TRBV5-8 with TRBJ1-5, with TRBD1 matching 8 bases. Trimming cost V 3 bases and J 7 bases; bases outside gene matches: 6. The length of the CDR3 is 14 residues. Germline assignment: CDR1 SGHTS and CDR2 YDEGEE. For the CDR3, the DNA is TGTGCCAGCAGCTCGGACAGGGTAAACCAGCCCCAGCATTTT. This translates into CASSSDRVNQPQHF. The variable domain in full, completed from reference TRBV5-8 and TRBJ1-5, reads EAGVTQSPTHLIKTRGQQATLRCSPISGHTSVYWYQQALGLGLQFLLWYDEGEERNRGNFPPRFSGRQFPNYSSELNVNALELEDSALYLCASSSDRVNQPQHFGDGTRLSIL.

This CDR3 is CSAATSGRSLSAKNIQYF. CDR3 coding DNA: TGCAGCGCTGCGACTAGCGGGAGGAGTCTTTCGGCCAAAAACATTCAGTACTTC. V usage is TRBV29-1 and J usage is TRBJ2-4; 13 bases map to TRBD2. CDR1 is SQVTM, CDR2 ANQGSEA, per germline. The ends lost 7 bases at V and 1 base at J; junction bases unmatched: 13. The CDR3 totals 18 residues.

This chain uses TRBV5-5 with TRBJ2-7; D gene ambiguous. The CDR3 length is 13 residues. CDR1 and CDR2 from the germline V gene are SGHKS and YYEKEE (reference sequence). Trimming removed 2 bases at V and 0 bases at J, with 6 bases between. The CDR3 reads CASSLDISYEQYF. The CDR3 region has the DNA TGTGCCAGCAGCTTAGACATCTCCTACGAGCAGTACTTC.

This clone came up once. The rearrangement links TRBV10-1 to TRBJ2-2; 7 positions agree with TRBD1. CDR1 and CDR2 (germline): WNHNN, SYGVQD (reference sequence). With 10 bases clipped from V and 2 bases from J, the junction kept 7 bases outside the gene matches. The CDR3 length is 14 residues. CDR3 region: CATEQGSNTGELFF. In DNA, the CDR3 is TGCGCCACCGAACAGGGGTCAAACACCGGGGAGCTGTTTTTT.

About this clone itself: This specimen includes other DNA sequences encoding the same CDR3. The V and J genes are TRBV28 and TRBJ2-7; no definite D call. The CDR3 consists of 12 residues. Trimming left V 6 bases short and J 3 bases short, with 9 bases between. CDR1 MDHEN and CDR2 SYDVKM come from the germline V gene. Here the CDR3 reads CASRAMGYEQYF. CDR3 coding DNA: TGTGCCAGCAGAGCAATGGGCTACGAGCAGTACTTC.

The V gene is TRBV9, the J gene TRBJ2-1; 9 bases are shared with TRBD1. J was trimmed by 2 bases and V by 7 bases; bases with no gene match: 1. Germline V gene data show CDR1 as SGDLS and CDR2 as YYNGEE. The CDR3 contains 13 residues. CDR3 DNA: TGTGCCAGCGGACAGGGGACCTACAATGAGCAGTTCTTC. It is translated as CASGQGTYNEQFF.

V gene TRBV2 combines with J gene TRBJ1-2; D not certain. This CDR3 spans 13 amino acids. CDR1 and CDR2 (germline): SNHLY, FYNNEI. The V end lost 0 bases, the J end lost 4 bases, and 6 bases lay between the germline ends. CDR3 in amino acids: CASSEAQSYGYTF. The CDR3 DNA is TGTGCCAGCAGTGAAGCTCAGAGCTATGGCTACACCTTC.

This clone was seen once. The chain employs TRBV7-2 and TRBJ2-7, with no clear D. Per germline, CDR1 SGHTA and CDR2 FQGNSA. This CDR3 has 18 amino acids. V was pared by 1 base and J by 2 bases, with 21 bases between. The CDR3 spells CASSLDWVGYQITYEQYF. Here the CDR3 DNA reads TGTGCCAGCAGCTTAGATTGGGTAGGCTACCAAATAACCTACGAGCAGTACTTC. Full variable domain (remainder filled in from reference TRBV7-2 and TRBJ2-7): GAGVSQSPSNKVTEKGKDVELRCDPISGHTALYWYRQSLGQGLEFLIYFQGNSAPDKSGLPSDRFSAERTGGSVSTLTIQRTQQEDSAVYLCASSLDWVGYQITYEQYFGPGTRLTVT.

CDR3 sequence: CASSLASLFGNTQYF. The DNA for the CDR3 is TGCGCCAGCAGCTTGGCCTCCCTCTTCGGGAATACGCAGTATTTT. The chain combines TRBV5-1 with TRBJ2-3; TRBD2 might be the D (5 bases). V was pared by 0 bases and J by 7 bases, with 15 bases between. This CDR3 is 15 amino acids long. In germline, CDR1 is SGHRS, CDR2 YFSETQ.

The genes are TRBV10-3 and TRBJ2-3, with 14 bases lining up with TRBD2. After removal of 10 bases from V and 0 bases from J, the junction contained 15 bases not matched to a gene. The CDR3 spans 19 residues. Germline V gene sequence: CDR1 ENHRY, CDR2 SYGVKD. This chain's CDR3 is CATAGTSGRGASSTDTQYF. CDR3 in DNA: TGTGCCACCGCCGGGACTAGCGGGAGAGGGGCCTCTAGCACAGATACGCAGTATTTT.

This sequence joins TRBV28 and TRBJ2-5; D tentatively reads TRBD1 or TRBD2 (5 bases each). The CDR3 loop spans 15 amino acids. CDR1 is MDHEN, CDR2 SYDVKM, per germline. The V and J ends lost 7 bases and 4 bases respectively, with 19 bases between them. DNA of the CDR3: TGTGCCAGCACCACGGACCGGGACGGAGGAGAGACCCAGTACTTC. Translated, it gives CASTTDRDGGETQYF.

The count of this clone is one. This chain links TRBV11-2 with TRBJ1-1; 8 nucleotides match TRBD1. CDR3 length: 14 residues. The J segment lost 7 bases and the V segment lost 5 bases, leaving 9 bases of the junction unmatched. CDR1 and CDR2 (germline): SGHAT, FQNNGV. The CDR3, as DNA: TGTGCCAGCAGCCCATGGGCAGGGGGCATTGAAGCTTTCTTT. It yields the protein CASSPWAGGIEAFF. Drawing the rest from reference TRBV11-2 and TRBJ1-1, the complete variable domain is EAGVAQSPRYKIIEKRQSVAFWCNPISGHATLYWYQQILGQGPKLLIQFQNNGVVDDSQLPKDRFSAERLKGVDSTLKIQPAKLEDSAVYLCASSPWAGGIEAFFGQGTRLTVV.

V is TRBV15 and J is TRBJ1-1; D gene unclear. Germline lookup yields CDR1 LNHNV and CDR2 YYDKDF (reference sequence). Trimming pared 4 bases from V and 0 bases from J, leaving 15 bases between. This CDR3 spans 16 amino acids. In DNA, the CDR3 is TGTGCCACCAGCAATGGGGTCAACTTAATGAACACTGAAGCTTTCTTT. Protein: CATSNGVNLMNTEAFF.

CDR3 in DNA: TGCGCCAGCAGTGAGTTCCTAGCGGGAGTCACTGAGCAGTTCTTC. This sequence encodes CASSEFLAGVTEQFF. The chain links TRBV10-2 to TRBJ2-1; TRBD2 matches 10 bases. The CDR3 has 15 residues. The V segment lost 1 base and the J segment 9 bases; nucleotides outside the gene matches: 6. CDR1 is WSHSY, CDR2 SAAADI, per germline.

This chain joins TRBV28 and TRBJ1-1; D is uncertain. V was cut by 10 bases and J by 2 bases, with 17 bases left in between. From germline, CDR1 is MDHEN and CDR2 SYDVKM. The CDR3 loop spans 14 amino acids. The CDR3 nucleotides read TGTGCCACCAATGGACTCATTCCTAACACTGAAGCTTTCTTT. Amino acids: CATNGLIPNTEAFF.